Shown below are 16 T cell receptor beta chains from a single sample sequenced in a study of blood T cells in healthy people across ages. A second PCR, run for about 7 to 12 cycles, used a sample-barcoded 5' primer plus a J-beta primer mix. TCRdb passed the 5' RACE reads through MiXCR, listing each CDR3 protein once. The sample carries more than 1 million distinct CDR3 sequences, 45% recorded once. Sequencing used blood. Receptors were obtained from an older woman in good health.

This chain uses TRBV5-1 with TRBJ1-2, with D perhaps TRBD1 (6 bases). Trimming took off 0 bases at V and 2 bases at J, with 11 bases between the two ends. The germline V gene has CDR1 SGHRS and CDR2 YFSETQ. The CDR3 spans 15 residues. CDR3 nucleotides: TGCGCCAGCAGCTTGGCAGGGGACGTCAACTATGGCTACACCTTC. It specifies CASSLAGDVNYGYTF.

The V and J genes are TRBV10-1 and TRBJ2-1; a weak D match, TRBD2 (6 bases). Germline V gene sequence: CDR1 WNHNN, CDR2 SYGVQD (reference sequence). This CDR3 has 15 amino acids. V lost 6 bases and J lost 8, with 20 bases in between. The CDR3: CASRPFLGGVDEQFF. In DNA form, the CDR3 reads TGCGCCAGCAGACCCTTTCTGGGGGGAGTGGATGAGCAGTTCTTC.

About this clonotype itself: Since the CDR3 does not end with the conserved phenylalanine or tryptophan, this likely comes from a read error. J is TRBJ2-5 and V is TRBV29-1; 7 positions agree with TRBD1. Germline V lookup: CDR1 SQVTM, CDR2 ANQGSEA. This CDR3 comprises 14 residues. V trimming: 0 bases; J trimming: 2 bases; junction bases outside the gene matches: 3. The chain's CDR3 is CSVEDPDRQETQYL. CDR3 nucleotide sequence: TGCAGCGTTGAAGATCCGGACAGGCAAGAGACCCAGTACTTA.

The table lists this clonotype with many counts. The CDR3 is CSVTLPSGRETQYF. For the CDR3, the DNA is TGCAGCGTCACCCTCCCTAGCGGGAGAGAGACCCAGTACTTC. The chain employs TRBV29-1 and TRBJ2-5; 10 bases align to TRBD2. CDR1 is SQVTM and CDR2 is ANQGSEA in the germline V gene. Trimming cost V 6 bases and J 4 bases; bases outside gene matches: 8. The CDR3 spans 14 residues.

This clonotype was detected a few times. The V and J genes are TRBV20-1 and TRBJ2-5, with D unclear. CDR1 and CDR2 from the germline V gene are DFQATT and SNEGSKA (reference sequence). Trimming removed 0 bases at V and 1 base at J, with 6 bases between. The CDR3 consists of 13 residues. Here the CDR3 reads CSARDIIQETQYF. CDR3 coding DNA: TGCAGTGCTAGAGACATCATCCAAGAGACCCAGTACTTC.

The table lists this clonotype with a few counts. This chain joins TRBV20-1 and TRBJ2-4; TRBD1 matches 9 bases. This CDR3 spans 12 amino acids. J gave up 7 bases and V 5 bases, and 3 bases lay outside the gene matches. CDR1 DFQATT and CDR2 SNEGSKA come from the germline V gene (reference sequence). CDR3 amino acids: CSARGTGNIQYF. The CDR3 nucleotides are TGCAGTGCTCGCGGGACAGGGAACATTCAGTACTTC.

A word on this clonotype: This may come from a read error, since a much larger clone is one base off. The chain recombines TRBV15 with TRBJ2-7; 9 bases agree with TRBD2. Germline CDR1 reads LNHNV; CDR2 reads YYDKDF (reference sequence). The J segment lost 6 bases and the V segment lost 11 bases, leaving 11 bases of the junction unmatched. This CDR3 contains 13 residues. CDR3 region: CASQGGLATEQYF. CDR3 bases: TGTGCCTCCCAAGGAGGACTAGCGACCGAGCAGTACTTC.

The rearrangement uses TRBV29-1 and TRBJ1-1; 7 bases are a match to TRBD1. Germline values: CDR1 SQVTM, CDR2 ANQGSEA. This CDR3 has 12 amino acids. The V segment lost 6 bases and the J segment 8 bases; nucleotides outside the gene matches: 9. The CDR3 region is CSVTDRATEAFF. The DNA for the CDR3 is TGCAGCGTGACCGACAGGGCCACAGAAGCTTTCTTT.

This clonotype has more than one count but fewer than ten. The V and J genes are TRBV6-2 or TRBV6-3 and TRBJ2-3; 11 nucleotides align to TRBD2. With V trimmed by 7 bases and J by 5 bases, 5 bases remained unmatched. This CDR3 has 14 amino acids. The V gene's germline CDR1 is MNHEY and CDR2 SVGEGT. CDR3 sequence reads: CASTPGLAGDTQYF. CDR3 DNA: TGTGCCAGCACCCCCGGACTAGCGGGAGATACGCAGTATTTT.

The CDR3 DNA follows: TGTGCCAGCAGTCACGGACAGGGGAGGGCCACTGGAAACACCATATATTTT. Protein: CASSHGQGRATGNTIYF. V gene TRBV6-5 combines with J gene TRBJ1-3; 9 bases map to TRBD1. The CDR3 sequence is 17 residues long. CDR1 is MNHEY, CDR2 SVGAGI, per germline. V lost 5 bases, J lost 2 bases, and 10 bases stayed unmatched.

This clonotype was seen more than once but under ten times. The chain is built from TRBV5-1 and TRBJ2-5; 10 nucleotides match TRBD2. Germline CDR1 and CDR2: SGHRS and YFSETQ. This CDR3 region has 15 residues. Trimming removed 4 bases from V and 5 bases from J; junction bases left unmatched: 8. The CDR3 loop is CASSPGTSAGETQYF. CDR3 DNA sequence: TGCGCCAGCAGCCCAGGGACTAGCGCAGGGGAGACCCAGTACTTC.

This clonotype was seen a handful of times. The V and J genes are TRBV20-1 and TRBJ2-7, with D tentatively TRBD2 (6 bases). CDR1 and CDR2 (germline): DFQATT, SNEGSKA (reference sequence). Trimming removed 3 bases at V and 6 bases at J, with 12 bases between. CDR3 length: 12 residues. The CDR3 loop is CSASGRSSEQYF. DNA for the CDR3: TGCAGTGCTAGCGGGAGAAGCTCCGAGCAGTACTTC.

CDR3 DNA sequence: TGTGCCAGCAGAGTTATAGGGGACAGCTATAATTCACCCCTCCACTTT. Amino acids: CASRVIGDSYNSPLHF. The chain employs TRBV6-2 or TRBV6-3 and TRBJ1-6; TRBD1 aligns across 7 bases. Germline CDR1 reads MNHEY; CDR2 reads SVGEGT. V shed 6 bases and J 3 bases; nucleotides not matched to a gene: 8. The CDR3 extends over 16 amino acids.

This clonotype has more than one count but fewer than ten. The chain is built from TRBV28 and TRBJ2-7; TRBD2 agrees at 11 bases. CDR1 is MDHEN, CDR2 SYDVKM, per germline. Trimming took 4 bases from V and 1 from J; bases not matched to a gene: 3. This CDR3 region has 15 residues. CDR3 amino acids: CASSSLAGDSYEQYF. The CDR3 DNA is TGTGCCAGCAGTTCACTAGCGGGAGATTCCTACGAGCAGTACTTC.

In this sample, this clonotype turned up a few times. CDR3 DNA: TGTGCCAGCAGTGACGACGGACAGGGCCGAAACATTCAGTACTTC. This codes for CASSDDGQGRNIQYF. The V call is TRBV6-1, the J call TRBJ2-4; 8 nucleotides align to TRBD1. The J segment lost 6 bases and the V segment lost 3 bases, leaving 7 bases of the junction unmatched. The CDR3 has 15 residues. Germline CDR1 is MNHNS and CDR2 is SASEGT.

This clonotype was recorded a few times. The rearrangement uses TRBV29-1 and TRBJ2-7; a possible D gene is TRBD1 (6 bases). The V and J ends lost 0 bases and 2 bases respectively, with 14 bases between them. The CDR3 is made up of 15 amino acids. Germline V CDR1 and CDR2: SQVTM, ANQGSEA. CDR3 sequence (DNA): TGCAGCGTTGAAGATCTAATCGCAGGGGCCTACGAGCAGTACTTC. This encodes CSVEDLIAGAYEQYF.